Listed below are T cell receptor beta chains from one sample, sequenced in a study of shared clonotypes between healthy human individuals. Libraries were prepared by immunoSEQ multiplex PCR; TCRdb keeps only in-frame clonotypes and omits some of them. The sample lists over a million clones, approximately 98% seen once, with around 0.45% in the top ten. The sequenced sample consisted of naive CD4+ T cells sorted from blood. The source is a young man in good health. Both conserved end residues are part of each CDR3. D genes are given only for firm matches. Clone size appears in some rows only: once, few, many, or a class for an expanded clone.

clone size,J gene,V gene,D gene,CDR3 protein,CDR3 DNA
.,TRBJ2-5,TRBV6-5,TRBD1,CASSYSQGMETQYF,TGTGCCAGCAGTTACTCACAGGGGATGGAGACCCAGTACTTC
.,TRBJ1-4,TRBV27,.,CASSLRWGTNEKLFF,TGTGCCAGCAGTCTCCGGTGGGGGACTAATGAAAAACTGTTTTTT
.,TRBJ1-2,TRBV28,TRBD1,CASSFWDSVMDGYTF,TGTGCCAGCAGTTTTTGGGACAGTGTCATGGATGGCTACACCTTC
once,TRBJ2-5,TRBV27,TRBD2,CASSVALLAGLPQETQYF,TGTGCCAGCAGTGTAGCCCTGCTAGCGGGATTGCCCCAAGAGACCCAGTACTTC
.,TRBJ1-1,TRBV5-1,.,CASSLEGVNTEAFF,TGCGCCAGCAGCTTGGAAGGGGTGAACACTGAAGCTTTCTTT
.,TRBJ2-2,TRBV5-1,TRBD2,CASLREGNTGELFF,TGCGCCAGCCTAAGGGAGGGGAACACCGGGGAGCTGTTTTTT
.,TRBJ1-1,TRBV5-1,.,CASSLVGRTEAFF,TGCGCCAGCAGCTTGGTTGGCAGGACTGAAGCTTTCTTT
.,TRBJ1-2,TRBV2,.,CASITERDYPYGYTF,TGTGCCAGCATAACAGAAAGGGACTACCCTTATGGCTACACCTTC
.,TRBJ2-1,TRBV19,.,CASSVTGGGLDEQFF,TGTGCCAGTAGTGTGACAGGCGGTGGTTTAGATGAGCAGTTCTTC
.,TRBJ1-1,TRBV12-5,.,CASGVQGTTEAFF,TGTGCTAGTGGTGTACAGGGAACCACTGAAGCTTTCTTT
.,TRBJ2-5,TRBV7-9,TRBD1,CASSYNRGQETQYF,TGTGCCAGCAGCTACAACAGGGGCCAAGAGACCCAGTACTTC
.,TRBJ1-5,TRBV19,.,CASTPGPAGNQPQHF,TGTGCCAGTACCCCTGGGCCAGCGGGCAATCAGCCCCAGCATTTT
.,TRBJ2-7,TRBV11-2,TRBD2,CASRQTSGRSNEQYF,TGTGCCAGCAGGCAGACTAGCGGGAGATCCAACGAGCAGTACTTC
.,TRBJ2-7,TRBV19,.,CASSLGTLYYYEQYF,TGTGCCAGTAGTTTGGGGACCCTCTACTATTACGAGCAGTACTTC
.,TRBJ2-6,TRBV4-3,TRBD1,CASSRLEAGGPGANVLTF,TGCGCCAGCAGCCGGTTAGAGGCAGGGGGCCCTGGGGCCAACGTCCTGACTTTC
.,TRBJ2-1,TRBV5-1,TRBD2,CASSPSGSSYNEQFF,TGCGCCAGCAGCCCGAGCGGGAGCTCCTACAATGAGCAGTTCTTC
.,TRBJ2-1,TRBV5-5,TRBD2,CASSLTLAGVVF,TGTGCCAGCAGCTTGACACTAGCGGGAGTTGTCTTC
.,TRBJ2-7,TRBV10-3,TRBD1,CAIGRDRAYEQYF,TGTGCCATCGGGCGGGACAGGGCCTACGAGCAGTACTTC
.,TRBJ2-1,TRBV30,TRBD2,CAWRWVTSGNEQFF,TGTGCCTGGAGATGGGTGACTAGCGGGAATGAGCAGTTCTTC
.,TRBJ2-3,TRBV5-1,TRBD2,CASSLRLAGGSGPDTQYF,TGCGCCAGCAGCCTAAGACTAGCGGGAGGCAGCGGGCCCGATACGCAGTATTTT
once,TRBJ1-1,TRBV6-6,.,CASSYVSNTEAFF,TGTGCCAGCAGTTACGTGTCGAACACTGAAGCTTTCTTT
.,TRBJ2-7,TRBV29-1,TRBD1,CSVEEGQGGYEQYF,TGCAGCGTTGAAGAAGGACAGGGGGGCTACGAGCAGTACTTC
.,TRBJ2-4,TRBV11-2,TRBD1,CASSRQGGYIQYF,TGTGCCAGCAGCCGACAGGGGGGGTACATTCAGTACTTC
.,TRBJ2-7,TRBV5-4,.,CASSLPSSYEQYF,TGTGCCAGCAGCTTGCCGAGCTCCTACGAGCAGTACTTC
.,TRBJ2-3,TRBV18,.,CASSPLSTDTQYF,TGTGCCAGCTCACCTCTCAGCACAGATACGCAGTATTTT
once,TRBJ2-3,TRBV5-5,.,CASSNKWDTSTDTQYF,TGTGCCAGCAGCAACAAATGGGACACCTCCACAGATACGCAGTATTTT
.,TRBJ1-2,TRBV6-4,TRBD1,CASSGSRTGEYGYTF,TGTGCCAGCAGTGGGAGTCGGACAGGGGAATATGGCTACACCTTC
.,TRBJ2-7,TRBV6-1,TRBD2,CASSLTSGRYEQYF,TGTGCCAGCAGTCTGACTAGCGGGAGGTACGAGCAGTACTTC
.,TRBJ2-1,TRBV11-2,.,CASSLRNSGGNEQFF,TGTGCCAGCAGCTTGCGTAATTCCGGCGGGAATGAGCAGTTCTTC
once,TRBJ2-3,TRBV28,.,CASSLILDTQYF,TGTGCCAGCAGTCTGATCTTAGATACGCAGTATTTT
.,TRBJ2-3,TRBV6-5,TRBD2,CASSYSGGRGTDTQYF,TGTGCCAGCAGTTATTCGGGGGGGAGGGGCACAGATACGCAGTATTTT
.,TRBJ2-2,TRBV11-2,TRBD1,CASSFMAGTGGVTGELFF,TGTGCCAGCAGCTTCATGGCAGGGACAGGGGGGGTCACCGGGGAGCTGTTTTTT
once,TRBJ1-4,TRBV2,.,CASSASFGRREKLFF,TGTGCCAGCAGTGCCTCGTTTGGGCGGCGTGAAAAACTGTTTTTT